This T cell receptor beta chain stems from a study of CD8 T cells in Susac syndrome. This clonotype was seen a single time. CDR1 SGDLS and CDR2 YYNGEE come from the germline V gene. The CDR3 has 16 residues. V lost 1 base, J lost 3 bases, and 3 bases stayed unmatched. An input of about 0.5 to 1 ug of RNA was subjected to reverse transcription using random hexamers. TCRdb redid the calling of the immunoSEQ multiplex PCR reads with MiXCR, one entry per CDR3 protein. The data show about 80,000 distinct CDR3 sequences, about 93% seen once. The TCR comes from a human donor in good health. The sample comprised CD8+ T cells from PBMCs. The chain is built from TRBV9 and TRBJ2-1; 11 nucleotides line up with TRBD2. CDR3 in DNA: TGTGCCAGCAGCGTAAGGCTAGCGGGGGGCTACAATGAGCAGTTCTTC. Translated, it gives CASSVRLAGGYNEQFF.